These T cell receptor beta chains were read from a single sample in a study of blood T cell repertoires in COVID-19. TCRdb's copy holds only in-frame clones and misses some; the assay was immunoSEQ multiplex PCR. There are roughly 100,000 clones in the sample; approximately 80% occur only once, and 15% lies in the top ten. Input material: peripheral blood. Receptors originate from a woman of 80 years or more with acute or convalescent COVID-19. Both conserved end residues are trimmed from each CDR3. A D gene is named only where the DNA matches it firmly.

ASSQVSGAQY	TRBV3-1/TRBV3-2	TRBJ2-7	-
ASSAVARGRMGEQF	TRBV7-8	TRBJ2-1	-
ASRGTYEQY	TRBV10-2	TRBJ2-7	-
ASSIGQNTDTQY	TRBV11-3	TRBJ2-3	-
SVGWQIQETQY	TRBV29-1	TRBJ2-5	-
ASSLMYGIGDRNYEQY	TRBV4-1	TRBJ2-7	-
ASGSRTGREKLF	TRBV12-5	TRBJ1-4	TRBD1
ASSLVDTEAF	TRBV7-9	TRBJ1-1	-
ASSSRQDRSYNEQF	TRBV11-2	TRBJ2-1	-
ATGGGRGGTRNEQF	TRBV24-1	TRBJ2-1	-
ASSILGRAGNTGELF	TRBV19	TRBJ2-2	TRBD2
ASSPNVDRTVYEQY	TRBV23-1	TRBJ2-7	-
ASSPQGISSYNEQF	TRBV14	TRBJ2-1	-
ASSRTFDQPQH	TRBV11-2	TRBJ1-5	-
ATSDWGTSGSSYNEQF	TRBV24-1	TRBJ2-1	TRBD2
ASSLPTHRGIYGYT	TRBV19	TRBJ1-2	TRBD1
ASSKRRDNQPQH	TRBV21-1	TRBJ1-5	-
ASSRSKTIEDTQY	TRBV21-1	TRBJ2-3	-
SVEEDGRETQY	TRBV29-1	TRBJ2-5	TRBD2
ASSRGTDIYTDTQY	TRBV4-3	TRBJ2-3	TRBD1
ASRTSGETQY	TRBV6-5	TRBJ2-5	TRBD2
ASSKAVLGQPQETQY	TRBV21-1	TRBJ2-5	-
ASSLGHLGGTGELF	TRBV5-6	TRBJ2-2	-
ASSIGDRSTDTQY	TRBV19	TRBJ2-3	TRBD1
SVGQGQSGANVLT	TRBV29-1	TRBJ2-6	-
ATSRDRGRNAGANVLT	TRBV15	TRBJ2-6	TRBD1
ASSEILDSETQY	TRBV2	TRBJ2-5	-
ASSEEWGGDQPQH	TRBV6-1	TRBJ1-5	-
ASSSRTGGARGYT	TRBV19	TRBJ1-2	TRBD1
ASSLWTGRNEQF	TRBV28	TRBJ2-1	TRBD1
ASSPQGSEKLF	TRBV19	TRBJ1-4	-
ASSFSGRAEAF	TRBV28	TRBJ1-1	-
ASSSPNRGLKAF	TRBV6-5	TRBJ1-1	TRBD1
ASSVGQDANYGYT	TRBV2	TRBJ1-2	TRBD1
ASQGGEYTEAF	TRBV5-1	TRBJ1-1	-
ASGLADDTQY	TRBV7-2	TRBJ2-3	TRBD2
ASMRTGGRDTQY	TRBV2	TRBJ2-3	TRBD1
SASALAGTDTQY	TRBV20-1	TRBJ2-3	TRBD2
ASRRTSGSLYEQY	TRBV5-1	TRBJ2-7	TRBD2
ATSDLAGPTGELF	TRBV24-1	TRBJ2-2	-